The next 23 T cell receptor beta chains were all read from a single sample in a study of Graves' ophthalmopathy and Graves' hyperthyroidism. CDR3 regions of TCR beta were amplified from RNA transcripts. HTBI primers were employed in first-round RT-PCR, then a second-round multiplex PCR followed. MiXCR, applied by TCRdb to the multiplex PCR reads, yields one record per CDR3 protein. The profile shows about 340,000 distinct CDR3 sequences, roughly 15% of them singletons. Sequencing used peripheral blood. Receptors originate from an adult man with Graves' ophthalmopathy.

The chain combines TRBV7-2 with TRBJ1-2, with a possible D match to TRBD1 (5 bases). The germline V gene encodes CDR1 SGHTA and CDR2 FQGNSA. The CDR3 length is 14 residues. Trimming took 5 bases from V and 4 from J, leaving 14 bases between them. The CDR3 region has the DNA TGTGCCAGCAGCCGACCGGGGGATCCCTATGGCTACACCTTC. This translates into CASSRPGDPYGYTF.

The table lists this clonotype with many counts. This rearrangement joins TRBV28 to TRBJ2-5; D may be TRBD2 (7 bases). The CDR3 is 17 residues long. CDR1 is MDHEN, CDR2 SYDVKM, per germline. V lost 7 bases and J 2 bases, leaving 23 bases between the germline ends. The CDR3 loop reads CASTLKGGAGLQETQYF. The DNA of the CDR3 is TGTGCCAGCACTCTAAAGGGGGGGGCGGGTCTACAAGAGACCCAGTACTTC.

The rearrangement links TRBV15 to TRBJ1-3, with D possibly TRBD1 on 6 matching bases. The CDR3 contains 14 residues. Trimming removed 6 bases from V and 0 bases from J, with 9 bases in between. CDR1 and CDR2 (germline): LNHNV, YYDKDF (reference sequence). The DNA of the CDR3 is TGTGCCACCAGAGGACAGATCTCTGGAAACACCATATATTTT. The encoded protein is CATRGQISGNTIYF.

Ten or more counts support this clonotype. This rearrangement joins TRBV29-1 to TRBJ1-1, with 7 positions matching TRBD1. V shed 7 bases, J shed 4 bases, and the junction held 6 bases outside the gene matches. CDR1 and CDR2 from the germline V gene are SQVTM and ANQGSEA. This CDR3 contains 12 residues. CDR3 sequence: CSGEGAGTEAFF. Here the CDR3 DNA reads TGCAGCGGAGAGGGGGCAGGCACTGAAGCTTTCTTT.

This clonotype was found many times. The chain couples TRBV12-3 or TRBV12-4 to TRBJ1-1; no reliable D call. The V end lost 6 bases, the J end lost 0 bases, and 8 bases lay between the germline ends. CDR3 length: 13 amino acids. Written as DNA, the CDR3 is TGTGCCAGCAGCCAACGCCTGAACACTGAAGCTTTCTTT. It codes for CASSQRLNTEAFF.

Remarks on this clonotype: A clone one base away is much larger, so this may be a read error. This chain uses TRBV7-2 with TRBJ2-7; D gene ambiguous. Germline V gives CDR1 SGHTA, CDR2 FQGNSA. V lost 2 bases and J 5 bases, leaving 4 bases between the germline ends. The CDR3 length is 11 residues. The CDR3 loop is CASSLYHEQYF. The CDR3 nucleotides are TGTGCCAGCAGCTTATACCACGAGCAGTACTTC.

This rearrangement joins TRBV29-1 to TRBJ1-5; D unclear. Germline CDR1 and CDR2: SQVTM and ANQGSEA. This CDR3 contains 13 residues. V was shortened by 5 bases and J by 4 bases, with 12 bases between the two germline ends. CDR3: CSVKVDGNQPQHF. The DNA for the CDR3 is TGCAGCGTTAAGGTCGATGGTAATCAGCCCCAGCATTTT.

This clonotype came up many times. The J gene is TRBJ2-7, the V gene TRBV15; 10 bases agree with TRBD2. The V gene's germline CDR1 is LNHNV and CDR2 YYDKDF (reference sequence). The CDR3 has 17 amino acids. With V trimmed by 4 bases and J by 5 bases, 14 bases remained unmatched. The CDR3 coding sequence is TGTGCCACCAGCATCACCCACCGGCTAGCGGGAGCCCACGAGCAGTACTTC. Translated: CATSITHRLAGAHEQYF. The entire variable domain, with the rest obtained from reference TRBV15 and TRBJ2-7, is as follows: DAMVIQNPRYQVTQFGKPVTLSCSQTLNHNVMYWYQQKSSQAPKLLFHYYDKDFNNEADTPDNFQSRRPNTSFCFLDIRSPGLGDTAMYLCATSITHRLAGAHEQYFGPGTRLTVT.

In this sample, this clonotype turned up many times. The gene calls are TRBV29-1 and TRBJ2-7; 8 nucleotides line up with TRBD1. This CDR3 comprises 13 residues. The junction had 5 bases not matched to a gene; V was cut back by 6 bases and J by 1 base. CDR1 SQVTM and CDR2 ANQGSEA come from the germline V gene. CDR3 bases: TGCAGCGTGGGGGACAGGAATTCCTACGAGCAGTACTTC. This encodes CSVGDRNSYEQYF.

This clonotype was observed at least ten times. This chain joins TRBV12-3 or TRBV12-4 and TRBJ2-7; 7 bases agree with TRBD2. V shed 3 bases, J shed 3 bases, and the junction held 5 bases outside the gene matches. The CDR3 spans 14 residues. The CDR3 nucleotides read TGTGCCAGCAGTTTCTCAGGGAGGGACTACGAGCAGTACTTC. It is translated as CASSFSGRDYEQYF.

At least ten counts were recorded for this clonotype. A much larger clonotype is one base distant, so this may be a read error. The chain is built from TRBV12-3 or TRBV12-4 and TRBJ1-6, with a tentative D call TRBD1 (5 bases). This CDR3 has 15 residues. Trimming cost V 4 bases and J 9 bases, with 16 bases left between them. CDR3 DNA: TGTGCCAGCAGTTCACCGGGACGGGGGTTTTCACCCCTCCACTTT. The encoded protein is CASSSPGRGFSPLHF.

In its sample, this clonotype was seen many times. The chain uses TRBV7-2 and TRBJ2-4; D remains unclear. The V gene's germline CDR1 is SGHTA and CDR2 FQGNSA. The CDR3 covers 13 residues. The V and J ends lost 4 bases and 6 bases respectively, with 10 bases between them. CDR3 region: CASSSASPNIQYF. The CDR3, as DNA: TGTGCCAGCAGCTCAGCATCCCCAAACATTCAGTACTTC.

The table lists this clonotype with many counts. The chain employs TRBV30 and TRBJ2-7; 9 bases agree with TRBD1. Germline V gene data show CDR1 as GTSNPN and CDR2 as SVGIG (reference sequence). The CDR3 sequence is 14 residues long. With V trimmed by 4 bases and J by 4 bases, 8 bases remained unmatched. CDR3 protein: CAWTLDRGNYEQYF. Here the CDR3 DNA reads TGTGCCTGGACCTTGGACAGGGGTAATTACGAGCAGTACTTC.

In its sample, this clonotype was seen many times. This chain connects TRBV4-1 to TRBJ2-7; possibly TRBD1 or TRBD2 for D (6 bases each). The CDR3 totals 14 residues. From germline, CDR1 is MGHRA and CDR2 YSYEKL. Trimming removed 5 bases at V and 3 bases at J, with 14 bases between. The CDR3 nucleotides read TGCGCCAGCAGCAGAGGGGGGAACCTCTACGAGCAGTACTTC. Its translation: CASSRGGNLYEQYF.

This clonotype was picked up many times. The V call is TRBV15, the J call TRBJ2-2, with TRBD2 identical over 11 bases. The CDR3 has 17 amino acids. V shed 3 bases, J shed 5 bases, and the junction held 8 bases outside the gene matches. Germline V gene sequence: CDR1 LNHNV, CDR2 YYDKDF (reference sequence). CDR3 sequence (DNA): TGTGCCACCAGCAGTTTAGCGGGAGGGCCGGGTACCGGGGAGCTGTTTTTT. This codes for CATSSLAGGPGTGELFF.

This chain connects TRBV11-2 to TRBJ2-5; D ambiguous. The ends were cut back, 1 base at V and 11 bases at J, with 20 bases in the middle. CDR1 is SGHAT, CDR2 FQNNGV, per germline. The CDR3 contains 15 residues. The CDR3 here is CASSLGGLDVEAQYF. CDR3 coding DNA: TGTGCCAGCAGCTTAGGAGGTCTGGACGTTGAGGCTCAGTACTTC. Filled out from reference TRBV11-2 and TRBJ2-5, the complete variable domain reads EAGVAQSPRYKIIEKRQSVAFWCNPISGHATLYWYQQILGQGPKLLIQFQNNGVVDDSQLPKDRFSAERLKGVDSTLKIQPAKLEDSAVYLCASSLGGLDVEAQYFGPGTRLLVL.

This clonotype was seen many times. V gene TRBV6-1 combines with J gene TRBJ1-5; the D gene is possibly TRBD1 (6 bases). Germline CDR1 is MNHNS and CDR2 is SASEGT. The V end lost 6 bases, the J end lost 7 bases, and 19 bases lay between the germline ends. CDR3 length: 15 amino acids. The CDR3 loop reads CASRQTGRYNQPQHF. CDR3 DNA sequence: TGTGCCAGCAGACAGACAGGCAGATACAACCAGCCCCAGCATTTT.

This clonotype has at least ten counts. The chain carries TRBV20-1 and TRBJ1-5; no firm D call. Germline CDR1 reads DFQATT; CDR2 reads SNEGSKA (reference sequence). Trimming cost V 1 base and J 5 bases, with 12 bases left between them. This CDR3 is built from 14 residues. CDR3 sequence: CSARARAGYQPQHF. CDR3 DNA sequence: TGCAGTGCTAGAGCCCGGGCCGGGTATCAGCCCCAGCATTTT.

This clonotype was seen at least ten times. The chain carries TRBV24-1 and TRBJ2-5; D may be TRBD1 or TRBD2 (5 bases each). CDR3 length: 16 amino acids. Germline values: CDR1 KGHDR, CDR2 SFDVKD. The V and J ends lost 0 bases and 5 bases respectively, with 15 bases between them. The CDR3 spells CATSDLTPGAPETQYF. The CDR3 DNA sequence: TGTGCCACCAGTGATTTGACTCCCGGGGCTCCGGAGACCCAGTACTTC.

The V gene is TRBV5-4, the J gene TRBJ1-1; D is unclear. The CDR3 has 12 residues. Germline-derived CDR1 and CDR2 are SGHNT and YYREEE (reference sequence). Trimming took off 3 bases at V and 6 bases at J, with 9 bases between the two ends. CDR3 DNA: TGTGCCAGCAGCTCCCTCCCCTCTGAAGCTTTCTTT. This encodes CASSSLPSEAFF.

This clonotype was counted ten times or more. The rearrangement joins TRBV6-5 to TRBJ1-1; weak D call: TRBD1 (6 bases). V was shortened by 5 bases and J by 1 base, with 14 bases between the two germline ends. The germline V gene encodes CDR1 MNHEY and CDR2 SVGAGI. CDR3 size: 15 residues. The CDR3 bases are TGTGCCAGCAGTACCTTACAGGGTGGGAACACTGAAGCTTTCTTT. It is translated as CASSTLQGGNTEAFF.

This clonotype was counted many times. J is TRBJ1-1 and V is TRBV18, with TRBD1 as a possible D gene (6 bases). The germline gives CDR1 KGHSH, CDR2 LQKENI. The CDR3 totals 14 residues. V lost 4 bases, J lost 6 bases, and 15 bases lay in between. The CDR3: CASSREGGDAEAFF. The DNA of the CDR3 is TGTGCCAGCTCACGCGAGGGGGGGGACGCTGAAGCTTTCTTT.

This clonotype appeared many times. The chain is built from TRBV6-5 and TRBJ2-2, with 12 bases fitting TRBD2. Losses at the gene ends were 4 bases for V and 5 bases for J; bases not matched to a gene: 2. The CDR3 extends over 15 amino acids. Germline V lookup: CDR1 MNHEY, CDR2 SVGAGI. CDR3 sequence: CASSLLAGGTGELFF. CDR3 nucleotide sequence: TGTGCCAGCAGTTTACTAGCGGGAGGTACCGGGGAGCTGTTTTTT.